One T cell receptor beta chain is described in this entry. Its antigen is undetermined. The DNA is omitted, as the CDR3 cannot be located on it reliably, and the CDR3 follows TCRdb's listing. This record belongs to a study of beta chain features in type 1 diabetes. Study-level points and caveats: Shortening that was moderate but significant affected the TCRB CDR3s of Type 1 diabetes patients in all four CD4+ subsets. Compared to healthy donors, patients appeared to have naive, central memory and Treg TCRB repertoires that were more alike.

Reverse transcription of all isolated RNA meant that expressed TCRB transcripts were sequenced. About 3.6 million reads was the average for naive, central memory and regulatory T cell samples. Generated by immunoSEQ multiplex PCR, the TCRdb table keeps only in-frame clones and is missing some. This table has some 660,000 clones, roughly an eighth appearing once. Germline V gene sequence: CDR1 MNHNY, CDR2 SVGAGI (reference sequence). A total of 14 residues make up the CDR3, ends included. CD45RO/CCR7/CD25/CD127/CD95/CD27 staining was used to isolate CD4+ naive, central memory, regulatory and stem cell-like memory cells by sorting. Purity exceeded 95% in all sorted populations.

This receptor was obtained from a man aged 18 to 29 with type 1 diabetes. Material for sequencing was naive CD4+ T cells from blood. This chain links TRBV6-6 with TRBJ1-5. CDR3 protein: CASSYVGPGQPQHF.